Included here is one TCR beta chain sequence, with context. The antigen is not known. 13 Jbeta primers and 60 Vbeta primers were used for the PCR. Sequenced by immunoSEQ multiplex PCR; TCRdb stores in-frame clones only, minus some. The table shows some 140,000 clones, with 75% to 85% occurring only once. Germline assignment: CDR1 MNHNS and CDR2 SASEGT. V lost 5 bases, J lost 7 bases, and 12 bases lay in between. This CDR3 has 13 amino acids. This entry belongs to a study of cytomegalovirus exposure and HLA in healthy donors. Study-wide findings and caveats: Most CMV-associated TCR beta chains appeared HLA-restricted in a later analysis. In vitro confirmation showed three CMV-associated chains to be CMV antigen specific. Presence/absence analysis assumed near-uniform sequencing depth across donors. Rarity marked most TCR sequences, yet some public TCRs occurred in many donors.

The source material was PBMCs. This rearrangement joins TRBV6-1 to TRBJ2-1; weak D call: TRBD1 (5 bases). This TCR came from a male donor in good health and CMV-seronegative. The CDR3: CASSSQGRNEQFF. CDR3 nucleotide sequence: TGTGCCAGCAGTAGCCAGGGAAGGAATGAGCAGTTCTTC.